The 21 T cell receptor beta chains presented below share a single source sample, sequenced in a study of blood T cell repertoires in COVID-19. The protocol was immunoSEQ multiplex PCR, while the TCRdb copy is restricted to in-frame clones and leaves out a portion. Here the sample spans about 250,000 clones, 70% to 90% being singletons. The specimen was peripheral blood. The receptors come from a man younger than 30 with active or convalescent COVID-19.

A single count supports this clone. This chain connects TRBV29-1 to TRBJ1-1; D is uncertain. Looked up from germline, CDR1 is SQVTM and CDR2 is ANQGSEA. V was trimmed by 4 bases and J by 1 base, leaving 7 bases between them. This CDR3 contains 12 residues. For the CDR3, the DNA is TGCAGCGTTGGTAGTCAGAACACTGAAGCTTTCTTT. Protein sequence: CSVGSQNTEAFF.

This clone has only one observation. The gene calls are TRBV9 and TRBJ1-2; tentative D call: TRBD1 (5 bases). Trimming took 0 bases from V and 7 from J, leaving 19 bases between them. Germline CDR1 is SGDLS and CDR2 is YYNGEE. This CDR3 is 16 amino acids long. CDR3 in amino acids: CASSVDPGLARGGYTF. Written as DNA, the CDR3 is TGTGCCAGCAGCGTAGACCCCGGCCTCGCAAGGGGTGGCTACACCTTC.

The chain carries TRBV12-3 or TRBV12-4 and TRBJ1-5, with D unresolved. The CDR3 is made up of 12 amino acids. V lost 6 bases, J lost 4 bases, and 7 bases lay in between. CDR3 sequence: CASSLPNQPQHF. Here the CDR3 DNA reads TGTGCCAGCAGCTTACCAAATCAGCCCCAGCATTTT.

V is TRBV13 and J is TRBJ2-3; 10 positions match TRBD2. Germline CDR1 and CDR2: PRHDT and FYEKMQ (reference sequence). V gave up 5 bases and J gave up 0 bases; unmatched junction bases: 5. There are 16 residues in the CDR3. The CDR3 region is CASSGSGGRSTDTQYF. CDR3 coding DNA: TGTGCCAGCAGCGGTAGCGGGGGGCGCAGCACAGATACGCAGTATTTT.

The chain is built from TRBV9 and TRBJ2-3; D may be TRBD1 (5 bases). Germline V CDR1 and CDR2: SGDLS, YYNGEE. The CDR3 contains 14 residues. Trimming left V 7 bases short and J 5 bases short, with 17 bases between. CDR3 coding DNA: TGTGCCAGCCGTCCTGACCCTAGGGGAGATACGCAGTATTTT. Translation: CASRPDPRGDTQYF.

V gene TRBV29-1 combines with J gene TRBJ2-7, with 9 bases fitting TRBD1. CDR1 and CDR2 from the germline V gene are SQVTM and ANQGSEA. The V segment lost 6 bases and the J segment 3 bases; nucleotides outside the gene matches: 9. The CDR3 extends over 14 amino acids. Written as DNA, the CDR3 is TGCAGCGTGCGAAGGGACAGGGCGATCTACGAGCAGTACTTC. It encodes CSVRRDRAIYEQYF.

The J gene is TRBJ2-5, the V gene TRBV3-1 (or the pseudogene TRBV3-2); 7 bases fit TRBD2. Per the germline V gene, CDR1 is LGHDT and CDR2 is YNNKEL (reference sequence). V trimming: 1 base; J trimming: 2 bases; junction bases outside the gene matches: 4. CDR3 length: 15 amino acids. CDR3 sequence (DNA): TGTGCCAGCAGCCAAGCTGGCGGGAGTCAAGAGACCCAGTACTTC. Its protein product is CASSQAGGSQETQYF.

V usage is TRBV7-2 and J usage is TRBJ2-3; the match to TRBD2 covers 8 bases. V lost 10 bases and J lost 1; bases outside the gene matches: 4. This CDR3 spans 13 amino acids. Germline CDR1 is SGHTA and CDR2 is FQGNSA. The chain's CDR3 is CATEAGGTDTQYF. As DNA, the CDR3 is TGTGCCACAGAAGCGGGGGGCACAGATACGCAGTATTTT.

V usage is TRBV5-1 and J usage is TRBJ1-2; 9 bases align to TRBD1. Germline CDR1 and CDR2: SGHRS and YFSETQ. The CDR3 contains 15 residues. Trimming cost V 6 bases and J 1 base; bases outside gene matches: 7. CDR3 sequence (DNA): TGCGCCAGCAACCTGGGACAGGGACTTAACTATGGCTACACCTTC. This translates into CASNLGQGLNYGYTF. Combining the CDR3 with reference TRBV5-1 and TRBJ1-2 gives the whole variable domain KAGVTQTPRYLIKTRGQQVTLSCSPISGHRSVSWYQQTPGQGLQFLFEYFSETQRNKGNFPGRFSGRQFSNSRSEMNVSTLELGDSALYLCASNLGQGLNYGYTFGSGTRLTVV.

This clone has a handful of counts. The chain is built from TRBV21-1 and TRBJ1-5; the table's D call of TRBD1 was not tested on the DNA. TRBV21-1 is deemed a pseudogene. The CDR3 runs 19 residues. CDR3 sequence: CARNSPGQGIFKVNQPQHF. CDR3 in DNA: TGTGCCAGAAACTCACCGGGACAGGGGATTTTCAAGGTTAATCAGCCCCAGCATTTT.

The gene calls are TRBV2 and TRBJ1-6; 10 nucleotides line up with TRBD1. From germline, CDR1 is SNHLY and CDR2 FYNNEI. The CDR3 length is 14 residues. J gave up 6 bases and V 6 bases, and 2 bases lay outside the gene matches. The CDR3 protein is CASRGDRGNSPLHF. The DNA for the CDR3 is TGTGCCAGCAGGGGGGACAGGGGTAATTCACCCCTCCACTTT.

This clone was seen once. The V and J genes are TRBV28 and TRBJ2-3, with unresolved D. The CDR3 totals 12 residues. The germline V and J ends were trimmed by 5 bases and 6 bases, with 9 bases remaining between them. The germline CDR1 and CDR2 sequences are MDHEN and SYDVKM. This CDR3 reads CASSLIRDTQYF. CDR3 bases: TGTGCCAGCAGTCTCATTCGGGATACGCAGTATTTT. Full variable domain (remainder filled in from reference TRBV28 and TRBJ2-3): DVKVTQSSRYLVKRTGEKVFLECVQDMDHENMFWYRQDPGLGLRLIYFSYDVKMKEKGDIPEGYSVSREKKERFSLILESASTNQTSMYLCASSLIRDTQYFGPGTRLTVL.

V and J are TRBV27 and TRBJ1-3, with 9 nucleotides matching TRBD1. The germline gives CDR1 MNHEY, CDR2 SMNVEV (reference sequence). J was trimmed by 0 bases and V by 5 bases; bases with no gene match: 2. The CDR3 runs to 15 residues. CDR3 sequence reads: CASSGTGRSGNTIYF. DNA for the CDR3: TGTGCCAGCAGTGGGACAGGGCGCTCTGGAAACACCATATATTTT.

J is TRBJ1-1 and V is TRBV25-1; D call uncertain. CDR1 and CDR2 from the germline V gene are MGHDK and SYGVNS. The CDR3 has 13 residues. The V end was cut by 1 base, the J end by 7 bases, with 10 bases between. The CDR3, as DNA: TGTGCCAGCAGTGAATCCCGGTCCCGTGAAGCTTTCTTT. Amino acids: CASSESRSREAFF. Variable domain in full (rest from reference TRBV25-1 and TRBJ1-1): EADIYQTPRYLVIGTGKKITLECSQTMGHDKMYWYQQDPGMELHLIHYSYGVNSTEKGDLSSESTVSRIRTEHFPLTLESARPSHTSQYLCASSESRSREAFFGQGTRLTVV.

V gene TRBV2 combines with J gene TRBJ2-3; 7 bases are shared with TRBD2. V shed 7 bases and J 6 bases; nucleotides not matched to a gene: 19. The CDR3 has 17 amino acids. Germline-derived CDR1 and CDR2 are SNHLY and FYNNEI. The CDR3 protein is CASMGGPGVSKGDTQYF. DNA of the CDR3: TGTGCCAGCATGGGAGGGCCGGGGGTATCCAAGGGCGATACGCAGTATTTT.

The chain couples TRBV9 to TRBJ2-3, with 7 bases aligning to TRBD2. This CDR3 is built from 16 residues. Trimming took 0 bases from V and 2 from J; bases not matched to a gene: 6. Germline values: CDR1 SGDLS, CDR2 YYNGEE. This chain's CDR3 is CASSVGVAGVTDTQYF. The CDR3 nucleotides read TGTGCCAGCAGCGTAGGGGTGGCGGGGGTCACAGATACGCAGTATTTT.

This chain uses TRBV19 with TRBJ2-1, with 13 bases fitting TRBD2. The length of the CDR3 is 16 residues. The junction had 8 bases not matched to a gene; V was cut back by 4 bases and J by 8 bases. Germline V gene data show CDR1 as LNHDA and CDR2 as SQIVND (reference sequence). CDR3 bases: TGTGCCAGTAGTAGACTAGCGGGGGGCCACGGGGATGAGCAGTTCTTC. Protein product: CASSRLAGGHGDEQFF.

The CDR3 DNA sequence: TGTGCCAGCAGTCCCGGAAGGGGTGGGGACACTGAAGCTTTCTTT. Its protein product is CASSPGRGGDTEAFF. The chain recombines TRBV2 with TRBJ1-1; maybe TRBD1 (5 bases). With 5 bases removed from V and 3 bases from J, the gap between germline ends came to 16 bases. The CDR3 covers 15 residues. In germline, CDR1 is SNHLY, CDR2 FYNNEI.

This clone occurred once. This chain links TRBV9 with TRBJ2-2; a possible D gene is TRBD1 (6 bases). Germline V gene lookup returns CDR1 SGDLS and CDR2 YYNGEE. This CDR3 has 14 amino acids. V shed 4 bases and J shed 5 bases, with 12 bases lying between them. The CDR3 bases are TGTGCCAGCAGCACTTTTGGACAGACCGGGGAGCTGTTTTTT. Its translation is CASSTFGQTGELFF.

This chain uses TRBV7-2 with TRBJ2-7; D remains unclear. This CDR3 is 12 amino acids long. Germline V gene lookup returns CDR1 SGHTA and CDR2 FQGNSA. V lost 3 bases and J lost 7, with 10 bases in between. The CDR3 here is CASSFPLREQYF. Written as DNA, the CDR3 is TGTGCCAGCAGCTTCCCCTTGCGTGAGCAGTACTTC.

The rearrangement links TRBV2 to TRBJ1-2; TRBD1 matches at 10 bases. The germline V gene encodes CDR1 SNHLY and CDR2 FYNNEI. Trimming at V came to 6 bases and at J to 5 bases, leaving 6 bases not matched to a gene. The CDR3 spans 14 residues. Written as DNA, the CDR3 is TGTGCCAGCAGGATAGGGGACAGGGGTTATGGCTACACCTTC. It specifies CASRIGDRGYGYTF.